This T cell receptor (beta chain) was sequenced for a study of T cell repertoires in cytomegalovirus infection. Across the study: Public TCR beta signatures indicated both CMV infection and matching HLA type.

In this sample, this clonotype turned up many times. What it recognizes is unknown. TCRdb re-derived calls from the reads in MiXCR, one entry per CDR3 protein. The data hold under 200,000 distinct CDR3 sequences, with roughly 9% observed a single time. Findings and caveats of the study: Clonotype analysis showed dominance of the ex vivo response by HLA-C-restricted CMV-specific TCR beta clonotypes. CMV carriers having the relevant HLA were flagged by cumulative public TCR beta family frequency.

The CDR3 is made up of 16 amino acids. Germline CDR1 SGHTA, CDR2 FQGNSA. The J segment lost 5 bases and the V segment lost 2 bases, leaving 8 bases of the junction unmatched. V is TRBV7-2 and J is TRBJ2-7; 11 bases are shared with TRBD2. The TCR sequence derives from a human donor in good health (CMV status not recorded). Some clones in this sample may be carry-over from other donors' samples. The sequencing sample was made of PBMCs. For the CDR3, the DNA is TGTGCCAGCAGCTTAAGGTCTAGCGGGAGGCCGAACGAGCAGTACTTC. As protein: CASSLRSSGRPNEQYF. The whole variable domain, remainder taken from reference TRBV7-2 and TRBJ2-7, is GAGVSQSPSNKVTEKGKDVELRCDPISGHTALYWYRQSLGQGLEFLIYFQGNSAPDKSGLPSDRFSAERTGGSVSTLTIQRTQQEDSAVYLCASSLRSSGRPNEQYFGPGTRLTVT.